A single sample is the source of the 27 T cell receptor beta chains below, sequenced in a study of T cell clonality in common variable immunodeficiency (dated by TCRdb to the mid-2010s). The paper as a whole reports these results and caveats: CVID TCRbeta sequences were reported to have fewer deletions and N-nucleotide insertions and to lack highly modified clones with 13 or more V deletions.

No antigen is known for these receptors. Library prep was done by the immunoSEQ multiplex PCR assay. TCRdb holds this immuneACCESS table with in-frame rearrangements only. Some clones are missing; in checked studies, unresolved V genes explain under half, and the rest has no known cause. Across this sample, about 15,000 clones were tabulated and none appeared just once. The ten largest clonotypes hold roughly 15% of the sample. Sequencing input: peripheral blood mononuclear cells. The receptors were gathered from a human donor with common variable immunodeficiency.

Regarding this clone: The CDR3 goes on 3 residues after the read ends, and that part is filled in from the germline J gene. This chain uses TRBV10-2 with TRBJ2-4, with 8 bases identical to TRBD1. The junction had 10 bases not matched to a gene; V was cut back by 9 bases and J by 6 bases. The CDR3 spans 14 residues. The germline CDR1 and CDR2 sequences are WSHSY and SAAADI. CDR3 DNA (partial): TGCGCCAGTTCAGGACAGGGAGAGGGAAACATT. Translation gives CASSGQGEGNI. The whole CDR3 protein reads CASSGQGEGNIQYF.

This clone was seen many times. Partial CDR3 DNA: TGCGCCAGCAGCTTAGGGCTAGCCCAAGAGACC. Residues: CASSLGLAQET. The complete CDR3 reads CASSLGLAQETQYF. The rearrangement uses TRBV5-1 and TRBJ2-5; maybe TRBD2 (5 bases). The CDR3 end falls 3 residues outside the read, so it is completed with the germline J gene. The germline V and J ends were trimmed by 2 bases and 1 base, with 9 bases remaining between them. In germline, CDR1 is SGHRS, CDR2 YFSETQ. The CDR3 totals 14 residues.

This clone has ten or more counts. The sequenced CDR3 bases are TGTGCCATCAGGGCGGACAGGTTAGCCTCTGGGGCCAACGTC. Its protein product is CAIRADRLASGANV. The complete CDR3 protein is CAIRADRLASGANVLTF. This sequence joins TRBV10-3 and TRBJ2-6; the match to TRBD1 covers 7 bases. With the read ending 3 residues before the CDR3 end, the germline J gene is used to fill in that end. With V trimmed by 6 bases and J by 0 bases, 8 bases remained unmatched. From germline, CDR1 is ENHRY and CDR2 SYGVKD. This CDR3 has 17 amino acids.

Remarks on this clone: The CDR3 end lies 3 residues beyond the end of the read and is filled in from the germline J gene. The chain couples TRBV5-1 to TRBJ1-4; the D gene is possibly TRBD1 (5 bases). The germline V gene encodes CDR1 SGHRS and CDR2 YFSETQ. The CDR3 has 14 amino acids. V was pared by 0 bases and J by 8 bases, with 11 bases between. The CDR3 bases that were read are TGCGCCAGCAGCTTGGTAGGGGAAGGGGAAAAA. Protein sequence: CASSLVGEGEK. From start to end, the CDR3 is CASSLVGEGEKLFF.

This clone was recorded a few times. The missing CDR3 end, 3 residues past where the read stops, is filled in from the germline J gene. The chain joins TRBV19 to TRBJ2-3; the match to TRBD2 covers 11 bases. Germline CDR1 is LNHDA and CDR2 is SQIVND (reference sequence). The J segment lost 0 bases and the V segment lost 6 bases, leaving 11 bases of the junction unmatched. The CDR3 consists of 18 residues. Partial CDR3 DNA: TGTGCCAGTAGCCAAGGACTAGCGGGCAAATTTAGCACAGATACG. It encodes CASSQGLAGKFSTDT. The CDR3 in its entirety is CASSQGLAGKFSTDTQYF.

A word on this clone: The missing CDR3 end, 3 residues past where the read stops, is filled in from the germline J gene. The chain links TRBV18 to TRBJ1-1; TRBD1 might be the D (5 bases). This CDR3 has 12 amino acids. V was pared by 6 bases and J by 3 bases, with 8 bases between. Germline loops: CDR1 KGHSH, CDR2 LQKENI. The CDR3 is CASSQGDTEAFF. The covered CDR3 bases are TGTGCCAGCTCGCAGGGAGACACTGAA.

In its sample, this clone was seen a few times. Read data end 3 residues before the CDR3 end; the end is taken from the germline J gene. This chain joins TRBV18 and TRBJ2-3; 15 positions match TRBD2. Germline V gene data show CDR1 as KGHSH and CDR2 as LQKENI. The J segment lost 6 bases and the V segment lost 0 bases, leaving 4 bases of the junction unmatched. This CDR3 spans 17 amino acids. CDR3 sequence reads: CASSPPGLAGGRDTQYF. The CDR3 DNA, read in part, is TGTGCCAGCTCACCACCTGGACTAGCGGGAGGGCGGGATACG.

The sequenced CDR3 bases are TGTGCCAGTATCAGGGGGTTCTCTGGGGCCAACGTC. Translation: CASIRGFSGANV. The entire CDR3 reads CASIRGFSGANVLTF. J is TRBJ2-6 and V is TRBV19, with 7 nucleotides matching TRBD1. The CDR3 is cut off 3 residues early in the read; its end comes from the germline J gene. This CDR3 is 15 amino acids long. Germline-derived CDR1 and CDR2 are LNHDA and SQIVND (reference sequence). V lost 7 bases to trimming and J lost 0 bases; unmatched junction nucleotides: 3.

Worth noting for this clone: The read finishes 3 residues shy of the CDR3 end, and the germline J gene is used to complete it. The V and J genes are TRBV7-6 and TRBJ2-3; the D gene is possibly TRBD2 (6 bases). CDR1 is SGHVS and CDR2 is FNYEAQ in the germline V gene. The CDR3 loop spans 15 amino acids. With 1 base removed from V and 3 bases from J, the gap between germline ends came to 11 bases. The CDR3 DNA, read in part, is TGTGCCAGCAGCTTAGGTGGTAGCGGAACAGATACG. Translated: CASSLGGSGTDT. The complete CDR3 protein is CASSLGGSGTDTQYF. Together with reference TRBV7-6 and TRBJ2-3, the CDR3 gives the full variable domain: GAGVSQSPRYKVTKRGQDVALRCDPISGHVSLYWYRQALGQGPEFLTYFNYEAQQDKSGLPNDRFSAERPEGSISTLTIQRTEQRDSAMYRCASSLGGSGTDTQYFGPGTRLTVL.

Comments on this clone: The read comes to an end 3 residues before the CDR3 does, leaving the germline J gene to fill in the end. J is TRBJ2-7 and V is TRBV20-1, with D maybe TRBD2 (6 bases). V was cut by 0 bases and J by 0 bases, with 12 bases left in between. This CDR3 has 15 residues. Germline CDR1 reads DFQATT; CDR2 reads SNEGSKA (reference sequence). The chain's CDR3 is CSARDLGGSSYEQYF. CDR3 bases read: TGCAGTGCTAGAGATCTGGGGGGAAGCTCCTACGAG.

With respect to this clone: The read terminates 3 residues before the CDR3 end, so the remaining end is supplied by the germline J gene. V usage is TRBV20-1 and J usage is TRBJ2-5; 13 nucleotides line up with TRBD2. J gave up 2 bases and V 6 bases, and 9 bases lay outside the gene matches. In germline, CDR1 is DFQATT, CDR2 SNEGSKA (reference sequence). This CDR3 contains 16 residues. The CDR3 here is CSAPRGTSGTQETQYF. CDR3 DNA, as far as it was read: TGCAGTGCCCCGAGGGGGACTAGCGGGACTCAAGAGACC.

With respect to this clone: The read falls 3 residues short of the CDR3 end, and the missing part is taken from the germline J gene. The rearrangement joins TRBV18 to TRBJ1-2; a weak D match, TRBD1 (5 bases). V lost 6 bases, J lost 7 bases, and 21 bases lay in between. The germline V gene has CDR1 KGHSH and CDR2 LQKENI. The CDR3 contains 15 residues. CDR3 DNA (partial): TGTGCCAGCTCTTCAGGGTCCACTCAAGGCGCTGGC. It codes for CASSSGSTQGAG. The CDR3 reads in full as CASSSGSTQGAGYTF.

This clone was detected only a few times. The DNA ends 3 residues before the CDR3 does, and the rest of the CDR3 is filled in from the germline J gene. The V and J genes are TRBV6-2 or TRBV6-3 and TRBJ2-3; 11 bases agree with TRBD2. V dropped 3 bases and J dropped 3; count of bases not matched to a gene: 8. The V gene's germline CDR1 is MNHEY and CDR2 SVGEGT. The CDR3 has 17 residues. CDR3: CASSYGASGGLTDTQYF. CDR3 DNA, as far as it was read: TGTGCCAGCAGTTATGGGGCTAGCGGGGGGCTAACAGATACG.

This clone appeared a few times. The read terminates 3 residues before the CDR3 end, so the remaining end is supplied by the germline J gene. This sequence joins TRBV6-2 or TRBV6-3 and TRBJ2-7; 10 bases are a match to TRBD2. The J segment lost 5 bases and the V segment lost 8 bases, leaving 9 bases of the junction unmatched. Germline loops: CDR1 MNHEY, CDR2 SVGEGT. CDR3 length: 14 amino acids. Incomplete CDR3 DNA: TGTGCCAGCGGGATTAGCGGGAGGACTAACGAG. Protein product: CASGISGRTNE. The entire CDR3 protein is CASGISGRTNEQYF.

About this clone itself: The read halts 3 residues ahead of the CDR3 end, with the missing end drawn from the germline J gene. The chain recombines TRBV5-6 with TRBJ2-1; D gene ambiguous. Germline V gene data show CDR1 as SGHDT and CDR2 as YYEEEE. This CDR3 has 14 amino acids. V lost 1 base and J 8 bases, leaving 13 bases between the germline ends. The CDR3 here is CASSLFSRWDEQFF. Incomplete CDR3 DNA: TGTGCCAGCAGCTTGTTTTCTAGATGGGATGAG.

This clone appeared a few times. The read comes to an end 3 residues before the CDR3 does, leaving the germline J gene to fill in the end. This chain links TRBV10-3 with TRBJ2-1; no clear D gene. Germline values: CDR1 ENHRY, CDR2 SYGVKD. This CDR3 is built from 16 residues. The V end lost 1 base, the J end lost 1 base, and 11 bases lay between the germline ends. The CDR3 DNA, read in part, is TGTGCCATCAGTGAGTTCCAGCGATCGTCCTACAATGAG. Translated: CAISEFQRSSYNE. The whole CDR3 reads CAISEFQRSSYNEQFF.

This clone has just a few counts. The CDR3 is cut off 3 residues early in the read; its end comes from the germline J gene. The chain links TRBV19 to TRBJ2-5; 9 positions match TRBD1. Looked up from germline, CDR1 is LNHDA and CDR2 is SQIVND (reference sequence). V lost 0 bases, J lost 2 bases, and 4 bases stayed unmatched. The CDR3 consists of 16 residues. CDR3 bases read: TGTGCCAGTAGTATAGATCCGACAGGGGGTCAAGAGACC. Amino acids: CASSIDPTGGQET. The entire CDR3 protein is CASSIDPTGGQETQYF.

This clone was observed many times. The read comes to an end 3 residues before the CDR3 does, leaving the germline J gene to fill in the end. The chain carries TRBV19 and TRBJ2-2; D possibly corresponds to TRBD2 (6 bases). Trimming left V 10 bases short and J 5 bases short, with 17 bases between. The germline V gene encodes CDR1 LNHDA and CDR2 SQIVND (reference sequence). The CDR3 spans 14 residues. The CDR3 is CATNAGRGTGELFF. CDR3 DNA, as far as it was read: TGTGCCACCAACGCGGGGCGTGGGACCGGGGAG.

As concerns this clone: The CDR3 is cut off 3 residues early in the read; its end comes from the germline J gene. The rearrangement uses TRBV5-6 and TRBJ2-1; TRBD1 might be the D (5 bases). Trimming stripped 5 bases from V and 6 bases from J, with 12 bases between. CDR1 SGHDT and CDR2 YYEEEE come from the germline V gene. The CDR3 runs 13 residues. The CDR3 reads CASSPLGANEQFF. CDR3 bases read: TGTGCCAGCAGTCCGCTTGGGGCCAATGAG.

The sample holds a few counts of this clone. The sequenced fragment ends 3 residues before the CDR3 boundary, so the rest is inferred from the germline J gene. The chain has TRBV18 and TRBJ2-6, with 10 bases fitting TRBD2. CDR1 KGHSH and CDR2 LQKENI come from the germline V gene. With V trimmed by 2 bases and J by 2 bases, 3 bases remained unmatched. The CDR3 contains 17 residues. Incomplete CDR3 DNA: TGTGCCAGCTCACCAACCACTAGCGGGACTGGGGCCAACGTC. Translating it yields CASSPTTSGTGANV. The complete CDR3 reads CASSPTTSGTGANVLTF.

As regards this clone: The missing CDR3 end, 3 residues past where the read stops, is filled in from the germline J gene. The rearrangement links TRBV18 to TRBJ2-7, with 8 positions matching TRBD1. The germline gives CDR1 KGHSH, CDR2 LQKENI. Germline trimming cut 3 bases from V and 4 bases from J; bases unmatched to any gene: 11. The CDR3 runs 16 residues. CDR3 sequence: CASSPETGAIFYEQYF. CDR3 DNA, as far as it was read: TGTGCCAGCTCACCGGAGACAGGGGCGATTTTTTACGAG.

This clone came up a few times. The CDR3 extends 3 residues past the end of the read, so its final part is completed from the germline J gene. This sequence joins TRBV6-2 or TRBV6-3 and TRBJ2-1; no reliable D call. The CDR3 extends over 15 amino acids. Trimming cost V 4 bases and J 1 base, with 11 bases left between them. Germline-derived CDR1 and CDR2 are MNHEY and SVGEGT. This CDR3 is CASSWHLKSYNEQFF. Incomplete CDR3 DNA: TGTGCCAGCAGTTGGCATCTCAAGTCCTACAATGAG.

The CDR3 reads CASSSSQGQETQYF. The covered CDR3 bases are TGTGCCAGCAGCTCGTCACAGGGGCAGGAGACC. The V gene is TRBV7-9, the J gene TRBJ2-5; 7 nucleotides align to TRBD1. With the read ending 3 residues before the CDR3 end, the germline J gene is used to fill in that end. Germline CDR1 SEHNR, CDR2 FQNEAQ (reference sequence). V dropped 4 bases and J dropped 5; count of bases not matched to a gene: 7. CDR3 length equals 14 residues.

The CDR3 bases that were read are TGTGCCAGCCGACGGACTATCAGCACAGATACG. This encodes CASRRTISTDT. The entire CDR3 is CASRRTISTDTQYF. The chain uses TRBV7-2 and TRBJ2-3; a weak D match, TRBD2 (6 bases). The read stops 3 residues short of the end of the CDR3; the missing end is completed from the germline J gene. The CDR3 is 14 amino acids. Germline loops: CDR1 SGHTA, CDR2 FQGNSA. Trimming removed 8 bases at V and 0 bases at J, with 12 bases between.

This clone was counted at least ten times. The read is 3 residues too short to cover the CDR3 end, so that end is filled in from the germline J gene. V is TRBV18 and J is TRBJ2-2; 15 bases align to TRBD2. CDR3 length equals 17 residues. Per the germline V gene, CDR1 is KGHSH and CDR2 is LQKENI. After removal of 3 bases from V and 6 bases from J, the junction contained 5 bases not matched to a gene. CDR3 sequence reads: CASSPPGLAGGPGELFF. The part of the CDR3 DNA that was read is TGTGCCAGCTCACCGCCGGGACTAGCGGGAGGTCCCGGGGAG.

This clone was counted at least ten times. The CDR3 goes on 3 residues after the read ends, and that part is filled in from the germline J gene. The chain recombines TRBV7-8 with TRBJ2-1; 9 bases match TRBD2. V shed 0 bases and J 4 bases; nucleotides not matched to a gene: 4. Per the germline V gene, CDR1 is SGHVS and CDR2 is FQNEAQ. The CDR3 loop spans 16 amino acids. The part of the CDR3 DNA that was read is TGTGCCAGCAGCTTAGCGGCGACTAGCGGTTACAATGAG. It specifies CASSLAATSGYNE. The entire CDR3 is CASSLAATSGYNEQFF.

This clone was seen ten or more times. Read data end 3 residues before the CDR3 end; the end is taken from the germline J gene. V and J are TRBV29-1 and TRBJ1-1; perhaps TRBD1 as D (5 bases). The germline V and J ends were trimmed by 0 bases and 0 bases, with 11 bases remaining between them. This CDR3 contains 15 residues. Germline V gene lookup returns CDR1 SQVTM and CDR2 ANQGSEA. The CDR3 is CSVEEMGLLNTEAFF. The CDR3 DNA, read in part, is TGCAGCGTTGAAGAAATGGGACTGCTGAACACTGAA.